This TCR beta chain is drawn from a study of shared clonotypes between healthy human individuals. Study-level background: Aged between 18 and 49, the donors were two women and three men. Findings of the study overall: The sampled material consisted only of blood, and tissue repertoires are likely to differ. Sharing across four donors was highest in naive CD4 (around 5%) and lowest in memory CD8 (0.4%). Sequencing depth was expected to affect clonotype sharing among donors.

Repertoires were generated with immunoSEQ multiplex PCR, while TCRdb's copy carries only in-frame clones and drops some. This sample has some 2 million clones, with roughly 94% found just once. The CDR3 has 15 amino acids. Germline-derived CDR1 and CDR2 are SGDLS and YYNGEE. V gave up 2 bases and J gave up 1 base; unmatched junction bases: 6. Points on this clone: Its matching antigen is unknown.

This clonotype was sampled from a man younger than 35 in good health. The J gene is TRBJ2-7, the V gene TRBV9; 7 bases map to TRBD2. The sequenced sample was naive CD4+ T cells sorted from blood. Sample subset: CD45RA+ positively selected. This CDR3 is CASSVDAGGSYEQYF. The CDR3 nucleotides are TGTGCCAGCAGCGTCGACGCCGGGGGGTCCTACGAGCAGTACTTC.